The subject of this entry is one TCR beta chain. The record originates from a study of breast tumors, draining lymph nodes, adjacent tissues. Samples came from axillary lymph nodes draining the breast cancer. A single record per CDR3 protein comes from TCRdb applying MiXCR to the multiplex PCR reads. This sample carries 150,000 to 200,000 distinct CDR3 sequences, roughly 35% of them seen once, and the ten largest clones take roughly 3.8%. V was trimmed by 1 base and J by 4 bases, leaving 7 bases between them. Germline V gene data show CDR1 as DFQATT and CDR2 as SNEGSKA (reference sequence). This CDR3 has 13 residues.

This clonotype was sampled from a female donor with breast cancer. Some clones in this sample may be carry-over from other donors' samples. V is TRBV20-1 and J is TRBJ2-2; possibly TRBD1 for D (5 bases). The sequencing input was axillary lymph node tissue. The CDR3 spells CSARGQFTGELFF. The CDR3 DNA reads TGCAGTGCTAGAGGACAGTTCACCGGGGAGCTGTTTTTT.